The source of this T cell receptor (beta chain) is a study of cytomegalovirus exposure and HLA in healthy donors. Whole-study findings and limits: Researchers reported from a later analysis that most CMV-associated TCR beta chains appeared HLA-restricted. Available immune exposure information covered CMV serostatus only.

Germline V CDR1 and CDR2: MNHNS, SASEGT. The V gene end was trimmed by 1 base and the J gene end by 4 bases; junction bases not matched to a gene: 3. This CDR3 contains 15 residues. As to this clone: Its antigen is still unknown.

PCR amplification relied on 60 Vbeta primers (plus 13 Jbeta primers). Sequenced by immunoSEQ multiplex PCR; TCRdb stores in-frame clones only, minus some. The profile shows some 120,000 clones, around 61% of them singletons. The specimen was PBMCs. The sequence was collected from a woman in her twenties or thirties in good health and CMV-seronegative. The rearrangement uses TRBV6-1 and TRBJ2-7; 11 nucleotides align to TRBD2. The DNA for the CDR3 is TGTGCCAGCAGTGAAGTGGCTAGCGGGGGGTACGAGCAGTACTTC. This encodes CASSEVASGGYEQYF.